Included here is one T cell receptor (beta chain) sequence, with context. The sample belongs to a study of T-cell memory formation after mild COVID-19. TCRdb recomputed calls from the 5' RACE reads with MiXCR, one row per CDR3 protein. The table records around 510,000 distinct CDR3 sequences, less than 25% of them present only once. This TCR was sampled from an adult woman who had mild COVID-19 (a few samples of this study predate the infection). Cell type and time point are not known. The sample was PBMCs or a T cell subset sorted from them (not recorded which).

The CDR3 DNA reads TGCGCCAGCAGCCTGATGGACGCATTTCAATACGAGCAGTACTTC. It codes for CASSLMDAFQYEQYF. The V gene is TRBV4-3, the J gene TRBJ2-7; D is unresolved. Trimming cost V 4 bases and J 4 bases, with 17 bases left between them. Per germline, CDR1 LGHNA and CDR2 YSLEER. The CDR3 is made up of 15 amino acids.